Following are 3 T cell receptor beta chains from one sample sequenced in a study of blood T cell repertoires in COVID-19. Repertoires were generated with immunoSEQ multiplex PCR, while TCRdb's copy carries only in-frame clones and drops some. The sample contains about 210,000 clones, roughly 86% of which appear only once. The sequenced sample was peripheral blood. These TCRs come from a woman aged 50 to 60 with active or convalescent COVID-19.

The chain uses TRBV3-1 (or the pseudogene TRBV3-2) and TRBJ1-6, with D unclear. CDR3 size: 12 residues. V lost 4 bases to trimming and J lost 12 bases, with 10 bases between them. From germline, CDR1 is LGHDT and CDR2 YNNKEL (reference sequence). In nucleotides, the CDR3 is TGTGCCAGCAGCCCGCCCCGCGGACCCCTCCACTTT. Translating gives CASSPPRGPLHF.

The rearrangement links TRBV5-8 to TRBJ1-2; a weak D match, TRBD1 (6 bases). This CDR3 has 15 residues. Germline V gene lookup returns CDR1 SGHTS and CDR2 YDEGEE. Trimming pared 3 bases from V and 2 bases from J, leaving 14 bases between. This CDR3 is CASSWGGGSNYGYTF. CDR3 DNA: TGTGCCAGCAGCTGGGGCGGGGGCTCAAACTATGGCTACACCTTC.

V and J are TRBV6-6 and TRBJ2-7; weak D call: TRBD2 (6 bases). Deletions cut 4 bases from V and 2 bases from J, with 15 bases between. The V gene's germline CDR1 is MNHNY and CDR2 SVGAGI (reference sequence). The CDR3 is 15 amino acids. CDR3 residues: CASSSPWAGTYEQYF. CDR3 DNA: TGTGCCAGCAGTTCCCCCTGGGCGGGGACCTACGAGCAGTACTTC.